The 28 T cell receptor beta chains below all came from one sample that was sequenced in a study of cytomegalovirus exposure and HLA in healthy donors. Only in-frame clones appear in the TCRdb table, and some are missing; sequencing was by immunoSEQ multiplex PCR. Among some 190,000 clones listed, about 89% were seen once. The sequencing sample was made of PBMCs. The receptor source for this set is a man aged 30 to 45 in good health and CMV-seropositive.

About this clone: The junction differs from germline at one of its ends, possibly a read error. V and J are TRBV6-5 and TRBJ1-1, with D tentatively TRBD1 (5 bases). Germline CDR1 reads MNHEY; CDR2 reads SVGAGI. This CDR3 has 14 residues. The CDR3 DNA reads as TGTGCCAGCAGTTTCGGCAGGGTGAATACTGAAGCTTTCTTT. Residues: CASSFGRVNTEAFF.

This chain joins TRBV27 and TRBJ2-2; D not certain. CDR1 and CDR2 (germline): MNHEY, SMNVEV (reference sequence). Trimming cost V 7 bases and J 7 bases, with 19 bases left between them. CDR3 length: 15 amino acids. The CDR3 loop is CASTSLGRVGGELFF. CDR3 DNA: TGTGCCAGCACCTCCCTGGGCAGAGTCGGCGGGGAGCTGTTTTTT.

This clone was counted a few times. The CDR3, as DNA: TGTGCCAGCAGTTTACAGGGCTGGGAGCAGTTCTTC. Encoded protein: CASSLQGWEQFF. The chain couples TRBV27 to TRBJ2-1; D is perhaps TRBD1 (5 bases). The CDR3 runs to 12 residues. Trimming shortened V by 2 bases and J by 10 bases, and 9 bases separated the two germline ends. Germline V gene sequence: CDR1 MNHEY, CDR2 SMNVEV (reference sequence).

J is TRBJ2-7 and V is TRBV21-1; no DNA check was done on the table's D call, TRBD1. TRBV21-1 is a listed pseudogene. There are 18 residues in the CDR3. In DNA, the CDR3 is TGTGCCAGCAGCAAAGAATCAGTTGGAGGACAGGGGGCCCACGAGCAGTACTTC. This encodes CASSKESVGGQGAHEQYF.

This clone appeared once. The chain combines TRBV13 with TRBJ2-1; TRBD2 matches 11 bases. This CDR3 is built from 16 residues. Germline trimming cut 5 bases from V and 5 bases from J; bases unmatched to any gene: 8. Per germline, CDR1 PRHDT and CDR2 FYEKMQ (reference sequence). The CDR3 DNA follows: TGTGCCAGCAGCGTTCCCGGGACTAGCGGTAACAATGAGCAGTTCTTC. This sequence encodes CASSVPGTSGNNEQFF.

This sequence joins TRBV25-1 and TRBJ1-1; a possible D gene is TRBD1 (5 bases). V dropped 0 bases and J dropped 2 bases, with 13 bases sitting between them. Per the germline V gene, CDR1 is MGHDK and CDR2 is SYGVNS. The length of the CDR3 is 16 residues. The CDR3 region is CASSEYGRRGNTEAFF. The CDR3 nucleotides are TGTGCCAGCAGTGAATATGGCAGGAGGGGAAACACTGAAGCTTTCTTT.

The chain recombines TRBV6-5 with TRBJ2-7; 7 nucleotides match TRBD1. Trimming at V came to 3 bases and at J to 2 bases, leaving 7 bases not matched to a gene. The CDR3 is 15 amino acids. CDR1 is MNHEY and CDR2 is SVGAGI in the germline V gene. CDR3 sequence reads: CASSYDRARAYEQYF. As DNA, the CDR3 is TGTGCCAGCAGTTATGACAGGGCTCGGGCCTACGAGCAGTACTTC.

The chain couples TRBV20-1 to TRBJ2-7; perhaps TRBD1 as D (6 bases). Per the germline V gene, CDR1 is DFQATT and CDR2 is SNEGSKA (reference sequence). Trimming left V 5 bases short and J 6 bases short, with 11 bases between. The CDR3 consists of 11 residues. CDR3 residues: CSAEGHSEQYF. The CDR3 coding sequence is TGCAGTGCTGAGGGACATTCCGAGCAGTACTTC.

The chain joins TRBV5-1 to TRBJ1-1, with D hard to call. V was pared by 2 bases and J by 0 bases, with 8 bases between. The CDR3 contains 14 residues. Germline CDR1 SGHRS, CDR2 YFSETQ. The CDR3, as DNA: TGCGCCAGCAGCTTAGACGGACTGAACACTGAAGCTTTCTTT. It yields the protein CASSLDGLNTEAFF.

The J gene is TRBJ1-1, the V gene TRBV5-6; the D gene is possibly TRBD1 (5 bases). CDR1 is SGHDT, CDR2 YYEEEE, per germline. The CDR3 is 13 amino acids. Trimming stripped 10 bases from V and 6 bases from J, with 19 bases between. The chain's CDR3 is CAGSQSWGAEAFF. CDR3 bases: TGTGCCGGCTCCCAGAGCTGGGGCGCTGAAGCTTTCTTT.

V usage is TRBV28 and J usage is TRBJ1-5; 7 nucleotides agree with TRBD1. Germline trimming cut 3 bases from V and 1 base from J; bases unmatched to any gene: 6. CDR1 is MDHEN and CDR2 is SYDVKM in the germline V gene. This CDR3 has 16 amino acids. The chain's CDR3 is CASSFRGQISNQPQHF. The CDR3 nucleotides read TGTGCCAGCAGTTTTAGGGGGCAGATAAGCAATCAGCCCCAGCATTTT.

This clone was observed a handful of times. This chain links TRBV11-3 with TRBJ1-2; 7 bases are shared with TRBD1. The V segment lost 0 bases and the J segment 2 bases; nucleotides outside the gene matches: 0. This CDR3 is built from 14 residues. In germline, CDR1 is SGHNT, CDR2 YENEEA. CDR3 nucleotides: TGTGCCAGCAGCTTAGAGACAGGGAACTATGGCTACACCTTC. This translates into CASSLETGNYGYTF.

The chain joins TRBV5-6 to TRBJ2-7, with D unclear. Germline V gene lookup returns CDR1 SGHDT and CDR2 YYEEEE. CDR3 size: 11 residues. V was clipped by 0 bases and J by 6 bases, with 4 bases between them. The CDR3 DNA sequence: TGTGCCAGCAGCTTGGCCAGCGAGCAGTACTTC. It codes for CASSLASEQYF.

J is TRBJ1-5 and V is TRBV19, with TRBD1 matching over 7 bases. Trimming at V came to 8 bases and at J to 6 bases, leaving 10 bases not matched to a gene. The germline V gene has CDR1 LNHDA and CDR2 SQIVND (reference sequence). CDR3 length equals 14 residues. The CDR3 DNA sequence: TGTGCCAGTGTGTATGCAGGGGGTGGTCAGCCCCAGCATTTT. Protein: CASVYAGGGQPQHF.

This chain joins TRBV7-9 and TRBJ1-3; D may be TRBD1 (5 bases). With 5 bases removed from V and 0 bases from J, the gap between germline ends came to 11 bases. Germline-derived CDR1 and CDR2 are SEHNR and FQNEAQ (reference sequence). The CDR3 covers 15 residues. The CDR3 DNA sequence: TGTGCCAGCAGCCCCGGGGGGAGCTCTGGAAACACCATATATTTT. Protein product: CASSPGGSSGNTIYF.

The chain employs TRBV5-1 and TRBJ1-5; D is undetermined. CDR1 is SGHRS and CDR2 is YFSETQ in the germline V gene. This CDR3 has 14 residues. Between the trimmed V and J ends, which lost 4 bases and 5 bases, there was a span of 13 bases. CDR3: CASSPLGRDQPQHF. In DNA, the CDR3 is TGCGCCAGCAGCCCGCTGGGGAGGGATCAGCCCCAGCATTTT.

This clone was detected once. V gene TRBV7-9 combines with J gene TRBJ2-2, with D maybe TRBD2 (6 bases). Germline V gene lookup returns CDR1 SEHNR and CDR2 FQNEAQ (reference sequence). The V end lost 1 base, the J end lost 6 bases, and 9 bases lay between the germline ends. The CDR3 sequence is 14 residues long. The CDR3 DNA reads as TGTGCCAGCAGCTTAGTGGGAGGACCCGGGGAGCTGTTTTTT. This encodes CASSLVGGPGELFF.

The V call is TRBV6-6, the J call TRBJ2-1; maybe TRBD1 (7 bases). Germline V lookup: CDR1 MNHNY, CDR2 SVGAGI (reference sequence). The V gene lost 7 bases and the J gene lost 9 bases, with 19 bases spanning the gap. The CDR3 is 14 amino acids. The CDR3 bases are TGTGCCAGCACCCCCGGGACAGCGGAGGGTGAGCAGTTCTTC. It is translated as CASTPGTAEGEQFF.

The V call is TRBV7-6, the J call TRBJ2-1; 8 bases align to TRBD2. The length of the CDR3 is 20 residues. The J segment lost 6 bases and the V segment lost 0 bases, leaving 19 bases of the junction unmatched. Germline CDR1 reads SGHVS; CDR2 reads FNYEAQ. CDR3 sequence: CASSLASGSGSSPHRNEQFF. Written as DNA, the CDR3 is TGTGCCAGCAGCTTAGCATCGGGGAGCGGGAGTTCCCCGCATCGCAATGAGCAGTTCTTC.

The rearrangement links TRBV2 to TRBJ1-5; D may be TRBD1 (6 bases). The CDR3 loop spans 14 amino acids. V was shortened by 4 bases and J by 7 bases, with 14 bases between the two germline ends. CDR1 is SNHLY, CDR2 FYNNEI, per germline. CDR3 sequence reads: CASSVSRGAQPQHF. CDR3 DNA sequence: TGTGCCAGCAGTGTGTCCCGGGGGGCGCAGCCCCAGCATTTT.

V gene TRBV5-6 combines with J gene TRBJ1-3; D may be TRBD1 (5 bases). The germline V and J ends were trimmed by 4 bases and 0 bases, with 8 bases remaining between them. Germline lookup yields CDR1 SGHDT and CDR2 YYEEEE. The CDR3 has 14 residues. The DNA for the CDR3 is TGTGCCAGCAGCCTGACAGCCTCTGGAAACACCATATATTTT. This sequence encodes CASSLTASGNTIYF.

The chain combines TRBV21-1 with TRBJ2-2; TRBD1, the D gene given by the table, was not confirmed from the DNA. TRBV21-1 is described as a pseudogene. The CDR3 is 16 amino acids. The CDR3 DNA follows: TGTGCCAGCAGCACTCCGGGCCCCTGGGGCGCCGGGGAGCTGTTTTTT. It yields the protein CASSTPGPWGAGELFF.

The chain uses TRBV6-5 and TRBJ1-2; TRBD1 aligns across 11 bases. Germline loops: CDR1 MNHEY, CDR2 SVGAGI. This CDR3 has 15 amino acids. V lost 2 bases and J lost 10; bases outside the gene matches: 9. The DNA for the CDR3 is TGTGCCAGCAGTTACACGACCGGGACAGGGGGTACCTACACCTTC. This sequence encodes CASSYTTGTGGTYTF.

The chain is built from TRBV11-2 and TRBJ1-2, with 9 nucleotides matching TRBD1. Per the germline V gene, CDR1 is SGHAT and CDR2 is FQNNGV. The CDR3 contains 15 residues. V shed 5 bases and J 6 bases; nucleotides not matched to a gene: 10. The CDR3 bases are TGTGCCAGCAGCCCCCCGGACAGGGGCTTTGATGGCTACACCTTC. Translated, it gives CASSPPDRGFDGYTF. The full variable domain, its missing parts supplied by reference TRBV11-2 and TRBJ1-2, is EAGVAQSPRYKIIEKRQSVAFWCNPISGHATLYWYQQILGQGPKLLIQFQNNGVVDDSQLPKDRFSAERLKGVDSTLKIQPAKLEDSAVYLCASSPPDRGFDGYTFGSGTRLTVV.

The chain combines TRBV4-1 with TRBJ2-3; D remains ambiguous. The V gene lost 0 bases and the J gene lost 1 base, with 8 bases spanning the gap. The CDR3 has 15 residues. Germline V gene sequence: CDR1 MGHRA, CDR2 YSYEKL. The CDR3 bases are TGCGCCAGCAGCCAAGATTGGGCGGGCACAGATACGCAGTATTTT. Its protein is CASSQDWAGTDTQYF.

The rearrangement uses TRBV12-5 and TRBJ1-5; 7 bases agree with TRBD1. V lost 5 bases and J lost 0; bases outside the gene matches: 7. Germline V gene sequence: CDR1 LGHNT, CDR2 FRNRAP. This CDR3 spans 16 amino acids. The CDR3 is CASGGDRSYSNQPQHF. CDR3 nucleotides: TGTGCTAGTGGTGGGGACAGAAGTTATAGCAATCAGCCCCAGCATTTT.

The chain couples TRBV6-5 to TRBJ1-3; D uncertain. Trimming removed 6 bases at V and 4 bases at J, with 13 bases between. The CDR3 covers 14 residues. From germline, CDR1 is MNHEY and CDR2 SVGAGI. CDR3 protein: CASRSFGTGNTIYF. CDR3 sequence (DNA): TGTGCCAGCAGATCCTTTGGTACCGGAAACACCATATATTTT.

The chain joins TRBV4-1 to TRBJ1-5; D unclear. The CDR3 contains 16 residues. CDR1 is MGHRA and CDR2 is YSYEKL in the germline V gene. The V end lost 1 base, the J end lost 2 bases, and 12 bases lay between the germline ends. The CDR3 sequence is CASSQGSQSGNQPQHF. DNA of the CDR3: TGCGCCAGCAGCCAAGGCTCCCAATCGGGCAATCAGCCCCAGCATTTT.